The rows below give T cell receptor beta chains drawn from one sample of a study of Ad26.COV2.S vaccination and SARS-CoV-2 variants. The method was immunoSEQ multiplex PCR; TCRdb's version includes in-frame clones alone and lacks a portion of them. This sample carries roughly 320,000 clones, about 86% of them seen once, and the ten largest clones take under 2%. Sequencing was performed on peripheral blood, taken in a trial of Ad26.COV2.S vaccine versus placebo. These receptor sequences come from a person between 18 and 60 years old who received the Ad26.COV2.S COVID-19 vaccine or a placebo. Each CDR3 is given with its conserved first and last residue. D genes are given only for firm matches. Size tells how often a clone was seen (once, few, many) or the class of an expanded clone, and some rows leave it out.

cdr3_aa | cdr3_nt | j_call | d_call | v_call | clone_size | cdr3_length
CASSRDVDTGELFF | TGTGCCAGTTCCCGGGATGTGGACACCGGGGAGCTGTTTTTT | TRBJ2-2 | NA | TRBV19 | once | 14
CASSPGAKATNEKLFF | TGTGCCAGCAGCCCAGGGGCCAAAGCAACTAATGAAAAACTGTTTTTT | TRBJ1-4 | NA | TRBV3-1/TRBV3-2 | NA | 16
CASSPPTETQYF | TGCGCCAGCAGCCCGCCTACAGAGACCCAGTACTTC | TRBJ2-5 | NA | TRBV5-1 | few | 12
CASSLTDKSGYGYTF | TGCGCCAGCAGCCTAACTGACAAATCGGGCTATGGCTACACCTTC | TRBJ1-2 | NA | TRBV5-1 | NA | 15
CASSSSGVYEQYF | TGTGCCAGCAGCTCAAGCGGAGTCTACGAGCAGTACTTC | TRBJ2-7 | NA | TRBV11-2 | few | 13
CASSQIFGLGNYGYTF | TGTGCCAGCAGCCAAATTTTTGGCCTCGGGAACTATGGCTACACCTTC | TRBJ1-2 | NA | TRBV3-1/TRBV3-2 | NA | 16
CASQQSLNTEAFF | TGTGCCAGCCAACAATCCTTGAACACTGAAGCTTTCTTT | TRBJ1-1 | NA | TRBV9 | NA | 13
CASSPTFGGGTYEQYF | TGTGCCAGCAGCCCCACCTTTGGGGGGGGGACCTACGAGCAGTACTTC | TRBJ2-7 | TRBD2 | TRBV6-2/TRBV6-3 | NA | 16
CAWSLGTGVEKLFF | TGTGCCTGGAGTTTAGGGACAGGGGTTGAAAAACTGTTTTTT | TRBJ1-4 | TRBD1 | TRBV30 | NA | 14
CASSPRPAYEQYF | TGTGCCAGCAGCCCTCGGCCGGCCTACGAGCAGTACTTC | TRBJ2-7 | NA | TRBV7-2 | NA | 13
CAPGTSGEGTQYF | TGTGCCCCGGGAACTAGCGGGGAGGGGACGCAGTATTTT | TRBJ2-3 | TRBD2 | TRBV10-3 | NA | 13
CASSFLRGALKETQYF | TGTGCCAGCAGCTTTTTGCGGGGGGCGTTAAAAGAGACCCAGTACTTC | TRBJ2-5 | TRBD2 | TRBV7-9 | NA | 16
CASSQTGDSYNEQFF | TGTGCCAGCAGCCAGACGGGAGACTCCTACAATGAGCAGTTCTTC | TRBJ2-1 | NA | TRBV7-9 | NA | 15
CACWTGNTGELFF | TGTGCCTGCTGGACAGGCAACACCGGGGAGCTGTTTTTT | TRBJ2-2 | TRBD1 | TRBV2 | once | 13
CSASATLSPETQYF | TGCAGTGCTAGTGCGACTCTCAGCCCAGAGACCCAGTACTTC | TRBJ2-5 | NA | TRBV20-1 | NA | 14
CASSLGWQETQYF | TGCGCCAGCAGCTTGGGTTGGCAAGAGACCCAGTACTTC | TRBJ2-5 | NA | TRBV5-1 | NA | 13
CASSSGAGRQETQYF | TGTGCCAGCAGCTCCGGGGCAGGGCGACAAGAGACCCAGTACTTC | TRBJ2-5 | NA | TRBV7-2 | NA | 15
CAISAIGGATKYGYTF | TGTGCCATCAGCGCCATAGGAGGGGCTACGAAATATGGCTACACCTTC | TRBJ1-2 | NA | TRBV10-3 | NA | 16
CASETSPSGETQYF | TGCGCCAGCGAGACCTCACCGTCAGGAGAGACCCAGTACTTC | TRBJ2-5 | NA | TRBV5-1 | NA | 14
CASSLAGTGDYEQYF | TGTGCCAGCAGCTTAGCGGGGACAGGGGACTACGAGCAGTACTTC | TRBJ2-7 | TRBD1 | TRBV7-2 | few | 15
CAIDAMTSGGREELFF | TGTGCCATCGACGCCATGACTAGCGGGGGCCGCGAGGAGCTGTTTTTT | TRBJ2-2 | TRBD2 | TRBV5-4 | NA | 16
CASSSMTGSNSPLHF | TGTGCCAGCAGCTCTATGACAGGGAGCAATTCACCCCTCCACTTT | TRBJ1-6 | TRBD1 | TRBV11-2 | NA | 15
CASSLAIQGEGDGYTF | TGCGCCAGCAGCTTGGCCATACAGGGCGAGGGCGATGGCTACACCTTC | TRBJ1-2 | NA | TRBV5-1 | NA | 16
CASSQEDRGDYGYTF | TGCGCCAGCAGCCAAGAGGACAGGGGCGACTATGGCTACACCTTC | TRBJ1-2 | TRBD1 | TRBV4-3 | once | 15
CASSLGQGNEQFF | TGTGCCAGCAGCTTGGGGCAGGGAAATGAGCAGTTCTTC | TRBJ2-1 | NA | TRBV5-6 | NA | 13
CASSLIFGGGGGYTF | TGTGCCAGCAGCTTAATATTTGGGGGGGGAGGTGGCTACACCTTC | TRBJ1-2 | NA | TRBV7-2 | NA | 15
CASSVEVRGEAFF | TGTGCCAGCAGCGTAGAGGTCAGGGGGGAAGCTTTCTTT | TRBJ1-1 | TRBD1 | TRBV9 | NA | 13
CASSRDRSQETQYF | TGTGCCAGCAGCCGGGACCGCAGTCAAGAGACCCAGTACTTC | TRBJ2-5 | NA | TRBV2 | NA | 14
CASSLGPTDTQYF | TGTGCCAGCAGCTTGGGACCGACAGATACGCAGTATTTT | TRBJ2-3 | NA | TRBV6-2/TRBV6-3 | NA | 13
CTVSGAGANGYTF | TGCACCGTTTCAGGGGCCGGGGCGAACGGCTACACCTTC | TRBJ1-2 | NA | TRBV29-1 | many | 13
CSAIVSNEQFF | TGCAGTGCCATCGTCAGCAATGAGCAGTTCTTC | TRBJ2-1 | NA | TRBV20-1 | NA | 11
CASSGSGSNQPQHF | TGTGCCAGCAGTGGGTCAGGAAGTAATCAGCCCCAGCATTTT | TRBJ1-5 | NA | TRBV2 | NA | 14